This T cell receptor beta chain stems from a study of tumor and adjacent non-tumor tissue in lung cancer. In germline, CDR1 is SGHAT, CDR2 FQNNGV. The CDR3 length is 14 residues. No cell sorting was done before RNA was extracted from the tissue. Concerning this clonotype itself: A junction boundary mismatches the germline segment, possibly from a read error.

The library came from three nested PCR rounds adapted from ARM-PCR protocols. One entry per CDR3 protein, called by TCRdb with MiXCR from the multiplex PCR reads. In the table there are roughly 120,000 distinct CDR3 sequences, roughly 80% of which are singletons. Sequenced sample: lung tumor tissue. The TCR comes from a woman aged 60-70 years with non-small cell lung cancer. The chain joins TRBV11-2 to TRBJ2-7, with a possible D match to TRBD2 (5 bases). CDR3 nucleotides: TGTTCCAGCAGATGTGACCGCGGAGGAAACGAGCAGTACTTC. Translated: CSSRCDRGGNEQYF.